A selection of T cell receptor beta chains follows, all from one sample in a study of long-term antiretroviral therapy in people with HIV. Sequencing was performed with immunoSEQ multiplex PCR; in TCRdb, only in-frame clones are kept and a portion is missing. This repertoire shows approximately 33,000 clones, roughly 88% found once; its top ten account for approximately 3.6%. Specimen: unsorted PBMCs, collected 0.8 years before starting antiretroviral therapy. Receptors were obtained from a man between 18 and 35 years old with HIV. The CDR3 runs from the conserved cysteine through the conserved F or W.

CDR3 protein	V gene
CASSLLAGSNTGELFF	TRBV7-9
CASSFGLAGTYEQYF	TRBV7-2
CSVRGRFTDTQYF	TRBV29-1
CASSRDGGRWNTQYF	TRBV11-1
CASSPFPPVHEYNEQFF	TRBV7-8
CASSVGYKRYEQYF	TRBV9
CASSLWRADEAFF	TRBV5-4
CASSLAGAPREQFF	TRBV6-4
CASSSGGLAGGVGETQYF	TRBV5-4
CASSFGGQETQYF	TRBV7-2
CASSVPDLQGNTEAFF	TRBV9
CASSDQPTGSSGNTIYF	TRBV6-1
CASSVGLAGADTQYF	TRBV9
CASSLEVGQPQHF	TRBV7-6
CASSFGGGYEQYF	TRBV19
CASSLAAGTARQETQYF	TRBV7-7
CSVSDRAVSYTF	TRBV29-1
CASSRQGFRGTPVHNEQFF	TRBV5-1
CASSFLPSGSSGSVDTQYF	TRBV5-1
CASSFSMGNQPQHF	TRBV7-2
CASSRDGVYTEAFF	TRBV19
CASSSRGGYTF	TRBV19
CASINEQYF	TRBV19
CASSRPRVDGELFF	TRBV18
CASSLVSAGGIDTQYF	TRBV5-1
CAIREDPSPLGELFF	TRBV10-3
CASSSGGGTFYEQYF	TRBV14
CASRPQGGTQYF	TRBV7-2
CASSHPGNEQFF	TRBV11-3
CASSSPPHENTIYF	TRBV7-3
CASSRPDFFYGYTF	TRBV19
CASSPGTSGRIQETQYF	TRBV19
CASSYRGNEKLFF	TRBV6-5
CASSQEVVERGNREYF	TRBV4-1
CATSSIKEGGQETQYF	TRBV15
CASSRGLEETQYF	TRBV6-6
CASSYAGLTYTGELFF	TRBV6-5
CAWSVSGSRNEQFF	TRBV30
CASSLALGNNEQFF	TRBV7-8
CASSSQREGLQYF	TRBV6-1
CASTKGGSGLGEQYF	TRBV7-9
CASAPGLAAYEQYF	TRBV7-9
CASSLANYGYTF	TRBV5-4
CASSADRYNEQFF	TRBV7-6
CASSQDRLSPTYEQYF	TRBV4-1
CSVAEGQGFYEQYF	TRBV29-1
CASSLVLPRGNTQYF	TRBV7-9
CASSFTGGELFF	TRBV7-8
CASSLVLDSQNYGYTF	TRBV5-1
CASSEARVPYEQYF	TRBV2
CASSLYRVDEQYF	TRBV5-6
CASSLKAGGSGANVLTF	TRBV7-6
CASSPRSTGGNEQYF	TRBV14
CATSRADSRTEAFF	TRBV15
CSVWQGGFLNEQFF	TRBV29-1
CASSQVRRGVQYF	TRBV14
CASSFGTNEKLFF	TRBV7-9
CASSTSDREFNEQFF	TRBV7-9
CASSQFRTGVEFYEQYF	TRBV4-3
CASSWGGDPSSGNTIYF	TRBV5-4